The T cell receptor beta chain under discussion was sequenced for a study of cytomegalovirus exposure and HLA in healthy donors. V dropped 0 bases and J dropped 1 base, with 12 bases sitting between them. In germline, CDR1 is SGHAT, CDR2 FQNNGV. The CDR3 has 16 amino acids. Some clones are missing from TCRdb's copy, which holds only in-frame ones; the method was immunoSEQ multiplex PCR. This sample yields 150,000 to 170,000 clones, of which about 86% are seen a single time; less than 2.5% belongs to the top ten. The sequence came from a human donor in good health. Sample: PBMCs. The genes are TRBV11-2 and TRBJ1-1; tentatively, D is TRBD1 (5 bases). The CDR3 DNA sequence: TGTGCCAGCAGCTTAGAGGGGGGAAAGGGGAACACTGAAGCTTTCTTT. Translating gives CASSLEGGKGNTEAFF.